Presented here are 4 T cell receptor beta chains from one specimen sequenced in a study of PD-L1 blockade in urothelial cancer. TCRdb's copy holds only in-frame clones and misses some; the assay was immunoSEQ multiplex PCR. The table lists tens of thousands of clones, 88% of them singletons. The time point was: peripheral blood 6 weeks after treatment start. The specimen was PBMCs, collected around atezolizumab (anti-PD-L1) treatment. Source of these receptors: a man aged 60-69 years with urothelial cancer.

The rearrangement joins TRBV18 to TRBJ1-2; 8 nucleotides match TRBD1. The V gene end was trimmed by 1 base and the J gene end by 2 bases; junction bases not matched to a gene: 3. The CDR3 covers 15 residues. Germline V lookup: CDR1 KGHSH, CDR2 LQKENI. CDR3 sequence (DNA): TGTGCCAGCTCACCACGGGACAGGCGGAACTATGGCTACACCTTC. Translating gives CASSPRDRRNYGYTF.

The chain joins TRBV7-3 to TRBJ2-2; tentatively, D is TRBD1 (7 bases). The germline V gene encodes CDR1 SGHTA and CDR2 FQGTGA. This CDR3 contains 14 residues. V gave up 5 bases and J gave up 8 bases, with 15 bases separating them. CDR3 residues: CASSPQGGRGELFF. For the CDR3, the DNA is TGTGCCAGCAGCCCTCAGGGGGGACGGGGGGAGCTGTTTTTT.

The chain carries TRBV5-4 and TRBJ2-1; no definite D call. The CDR3 consists of 17 residues. CDR1 and CDR2 (germline): SGHNT, YYREEE (reference sequence). Trimming shortened V by 0 bases and J by 2 bases, and 15 bases separated the two germline ends. CDR3 nucleotides: TGTGCCAGCAGCTTGGGTGGTGGGCAATCCCCCTACAATGAGCAGTTCTTC. It specifies CASSLGGGQSPYNEQFF.

The V gene is TRBV5-6, the J gene TRBJ1-2; 10 bases align to TRBD1. V dropped 4 bases and J dropped 12; count of bases not matched to a gene: 15. This CDR3 is built from 15 residues. Germline CDR1 reads SGHDT; CDR2 reads YYEEEE. As DNA, the CDR3 is TGTGCCAGCAGCAACCGGGACAGGGGCCATCCGAGCGACACCTTC. This gives the protein CASSNRDRGHPSDTF.